The sequence of this TCR beta chain was determined in a study of T-cell reconstitution after alpha-beta-depleted transplantation in children. With 3 bases removed from V and 0 bases from J, the gap between germline ends came to 11 bases. The CDR3 consists of 15 residues. This clonotype has only a few counts. Unique molecular identifiers were built into the TCRbeta library. In TCRdb, the PCR reads were re-called with MiXCR into one record per CDR3 protein. The sample lists approximately 390,000 distinct CDR3 sequences, 11% occurring once. Sequences were derived from PBMCs from the stem cell graft donor, sampled from the stem cell graft. This TCR came from a human donor who donated a stem cell graft to a child with acute myeloid leukemia. This rearrangement joins TRBV12-3 or TRBV12-4 to TRBJ1-1; D call uncertain. The CDR3 here is CASSLLRRVNTEAFF. The CDR3 DNA reads as TGTGCCAGCAGTTTGTTGCGCAGAGTGAACACTGAAGCTTTCTTT.